One TCR beta chain is described in this entry. Antigen: not known. Healthy individuals who donated bone marrow served as the donors. PCR involved 60 Vbeta and 13 Jbeta primers. Measured with immunoSEQ multiplex PCR; TCRdb has only the in-frame clones, and not every one. The table records around 70,000 clones, more than 75% of them present only once. The V and J ends lost 1 base and 7 bases respectively, with 7 bases between them. Germline CDR1 is SEHNR and CDR2 is FQNEAQ (reference sequence). The CDR3 spans 13 residues. This entry is derived from a study of cytomegalovirus exposure and HLA in healthy donors. Whole-study context: Falling in the Caucasian-associated ancestry cluster were about 83% of 300 to 500 genotyped donors.

Study results and limitations: Fewer than 200 TCR beta chains were listed as cytomegalovirus-associated. The study found most TCR sequences rare, yet found some public TCRs in many donors.

The sequencing sample was made of PBMCs. The receptor was derived from a girl aged 5-17 years in good health and CMV-seropositive. The J gene is TRBJ2-2, the V gene TRBV7-9; D is perhaps TRBD1 (5 bases). The CDR3 sequence is CASSLGRDGELFF. The DNA of the CDR3 is TGTGCCAGCAGCTTAGGCAGGGACGGGGAGCTGTTTTTT.